One TCR beta chain is described in this entry. The antigen remains unidentified. The sample belongs to a study of T cell responses to AZD1222 COVID-19 vaccine. Pooling was applied to second doses at about 4 or about 12 weeks. Study findings and constraints: Among AZD1222 vaccinees, only five to seven were seropositive at baseline. The study reported that nearly half of spike-specific TCRs target unmutated variant regions. The span of vaccine-associated CD4 TCRs extended across spike, with dominance at 160-218 and 743-854.

Only in-frame clones appear in the TCRdb table, and some are missing; sequencing was by immunoSEQ multiplex PCR. The sample yields more than 150,000 clones, about 88% seen once. Germline CDR1 MDHEN, CDR2 SYDVKM. The CDR3 contains 16 residues. Trimming shortened V by 3 bases and J by 0 bases, and 14 bases separated the two germline ends. The chain couples TRBV28 to TRBJ1-2, with D possibly matching TRBD1 (6 bases). The sample in question was peripheral blood, obtained 28 days after the second AZD1222 dose. The receptor was derived from an adult who received the AZD1222 COVID-19 vaccine. CDR3 amino acids: CASSFKGGHTNYGYTF. The DNA for the CDR3 is TGTGCCAGCAGTTTCAAAGGGGGACACACTAACTATGGCTACACCTTC.